This TCR beta chain stems from a study of radiotherapy plus CTLA-4 blockade in lung cancer. Profiled with immunoSEQ multiplex PCR; TCRdb holds only in-frame clones, not every one. The sample includes more than 90,000 clones, around nine tenths of them seen just once. V was shortened by 1 base and J by 5 bases, with 12 bases between the two germline ends. This CDR3 contains 16 residues. From germline, CDR1 is SGHDN and CDR2 FVKESK. The chain recombines TRBV14 with TRBJ2-6; D is undetermined. The sequences come from peripheral blood, collected from a patient treated with radiotherapy plus ipilimumab. This TCR derives from a human donor with non-small cell lung cancer that progressed on radiotherapy plus ipilimumab. CDR3 sequence (DNA): TGTGCCAGCAGCCAAGGACTCCGATCTTGGGCCAACGTCCTGACTTTC. It codes for CASSQGLRSWANVLTF.